These 3 T cell receptor beta chains came from one sample sequenced in a study of shared clonotypes between healthy human individuals. The assay was immunoSEQ multiplex PCR, and TCRdb's table has in-frame clones only and misses some. The sample lists about 2.4 million clones, roughly 93% seen once, with about 0.39% in the top ten. The material sequenced was naive CD4+ T cells from PBMCs. Subset in this sample: CD45RA+ positively selected. The receptors here all came from a young man in good health. Some clones in this sample may be carry-over from other donors' samples.

The chain combines TRBV7-9 with TRBJ2-3; D is undetermined. The CDR3 contains 15 residues. Trimming took off 2 bases at V and 2 bases at J, with 11 bases between the two ends. Germline-derived CDR1 and CDR2 are SEHNR and FQNEAQ (reference sequence). The CDR3 coding sequence is TGTGCCAGCAGCTTATTTGGGTCAAACACAGATACGCAGTATTTT. The encoded protein is CASSLFGSNTDTQYF.

The chain is built from TRBV5-1 and TRBJ1-3; D is unclear. CDR1 is SGHRS and CDR2 is YFSETQ in the germline V gene. This CDR3 is built from 14 residues. V lost 1 base and J lost 4, with 9 bases in between. The CDR3 region has the DNA TGCGCCAGCAGCTTGTTTGGGTCCGGAAACACCATATATTTT. This codes for CASSLFGSGNTIYF.

The V and J genes are TRBV7-6 and TRBJ2-5; 9 bases map to TRBD2. The CDR3 consists of 17 residues. Germline CDR1 SGHVS, CDR2 FNYEAQ. V trimming: 1 base; J trimming: 2 bases; junction bases outside the gene matches: 8. CDR3 DNA: TGTGCCAGCAGCTTAGTAAGGCGGGAGGGCCCTCAAGAGACCCAGTACTTC. Amino acids: CASSLVRREGPQETQYF.